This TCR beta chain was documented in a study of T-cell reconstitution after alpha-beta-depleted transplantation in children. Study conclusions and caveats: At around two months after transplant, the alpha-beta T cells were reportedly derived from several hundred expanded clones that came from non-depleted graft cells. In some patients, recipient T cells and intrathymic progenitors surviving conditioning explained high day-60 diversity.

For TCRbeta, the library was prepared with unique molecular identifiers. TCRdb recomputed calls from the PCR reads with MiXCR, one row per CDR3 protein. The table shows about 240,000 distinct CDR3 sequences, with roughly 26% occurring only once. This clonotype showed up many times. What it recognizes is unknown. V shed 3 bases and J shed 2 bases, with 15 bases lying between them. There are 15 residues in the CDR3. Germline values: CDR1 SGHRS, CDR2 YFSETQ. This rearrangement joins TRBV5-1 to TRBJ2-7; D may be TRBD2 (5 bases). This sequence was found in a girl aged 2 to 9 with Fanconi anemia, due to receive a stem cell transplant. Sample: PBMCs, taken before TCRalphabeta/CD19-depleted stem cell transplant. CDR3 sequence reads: CASSSGLEKAYEQYF. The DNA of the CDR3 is TGCGCCAGCAGCTCCGGACTGGAGAAGGCCTACGAGCAGTACTTC.